Listed here are 20 T cell receptor beta chains from one sample, sequenced in a study of brain T cells in children with intractable seizures. Sequencing was performed with immunoSEQ multiplex PCR; in TCRdb, only in-frame clones are kept and a portion is missing. Found here are about 350,000 clones, over 90% of them singletons; the top ten hold around 6%. Time point reported: blood from clinic visit 5 months post-surgery; TSC patient then seizure free. The specimen was peripheral blood, collected 4 to 6 months after surgery. All receptors come from a boy less than two years old with tuberous sclerosis and intractable seizures.

This clone has only one observation. The chain combines TRBV15 with TRBJ1-1; TRBD1 agrees at 9 bases. The germline V gene encodes CDR1 LNHNV and CDR2 YYDKDF (reference sequence). The CDR3 length is 17 residues. J was trimmed by 2 bases and V by 1 base; bases with no gene match: 8. This CDR3 reads CATSRGYGTGNNTEAFF. The CDR3 bases are TGTGCCACCAGCAGAGGATACGGGACAGGGAACAACACTGAAGCTTTCTTT. Complete variable domain (other parts from reference TRBV15 and TRBJ1-1): DAMVIQNPRYQVTQFGKPVTLSCSQTLNHNVMYWYQQKSSQAPKLLFHYYDKDFNNEADTPDNFQSRRPNTSFCFLDIRSPGLGDTAMYLCATSRGYGTGNNTEAFFGQGTRLTVV.

The chain recombines TRBV5-4 with TRBJ2-7; possible D gene TRBD2, 5 bases. V was cut by 0 bases and J by 5 bases, with 15 bases left in between. The CDR3 totals 15 residues. Per the germline V gene, CDR1 is SGHNT and CDR2 is YYREEE (reference sequence). The CDR3 bases are TGTGCCAGCAGCTTGGGTGGCATCCAGAGGGACGAGCAGTACTTC. Protein: CASSLGGIQRDEQYF.

This clone has a single count. The chain is built from TRBV9 and TRBJ2-1; TRBD2 matches 13 bases. Trimming removed 2 bases from V and 2 bases from J; junction bases left unmatched: 1. The CDR3 is made up of 16 amino acids. CDR1 and CDR2 (germline): SGDLS, YYNGEE. The CDR3 is CASSVGLAGAYNEQFF. DNA for the CDR3: TGTGCCAGCAGCGTCGGACTAGCGGGAGCCTACAATGAGCAGTTCTTC.

The chain is built from TRBV3-1 (or the pseudogene TRBV3-2) and TRBJ2-2, with 13 bases lining up with TRBD2. Germline CDR1 reads LGHDT; CDR2 reads YNNKEL (reference sequence). CDR3 length: 17 amino acids. The V segment lost 4 bases and the J segment 2 bases; nucleotides outside the gene matches: 4. CDR3 sequence reads: CASSPGTSGDNTGELFF. The CDR3 bases are TGTGCCAGCAGCCCCGGGACTAGCGGGGACAACACCGGGGAGCTGTTTTTT.

The chain is built from TRBV5-1 and TRBJ1-6; maybe TRBD1 (5 bases). Germline V lookup: CDR1 SGHRS, CDR2 YFSETQ. This CDR3 is built from 15 residues. V was trimmed by 0 bases and J by 9 bases, leaving 13 bases between them. The CDR3 loop reads CASSLGQGIGSPLHF. In DNA, the CDR3 is TGCGCCAGCAGCTTGGGCCAGGGAATAGGTTCACCCCTCCACTTT.

The rearrangement links TRBV4-2 to TRBJ2-7, with 11 bases that match TRBD2. This CDR3 is built from 15 residues. Per germline, CDR1 LGHNA and CDR2 YNFKEQ. V dropped 4 bases and J dropped 2; count of bases not matched to a gene: 4. The CDR3 loop reads CASSPTSGGTYEQYF. CDR3 bases: TGTGCCAGCAGCCCCACTAGCGGGGGAACCTACGAGCAGTACTTC.

The chain joins TRBV7-5 to TRBJ1-3. TRBV7-5 is tagged as a pseudogene. This CDR3 spans 18 amino acids. CDR3 sequence reads: CARSLEGLIRVSGNTIYF. The CDR3 coding sequence is TGTGCCAGAAGCTTGGAGGGGCTCATCCGGGTCTCTGGAAACACCATATATTTT.

Concerning this clone: Germline and junction disagree at one end, which may indicate a read error. The V and J genes are TRBV7-7 and TRBJ2-5, with 10 nucleotides matching TRBD2. Looked up from germline, CDR1 is SSHAT and CDR2 is FNYEAQ (reference sequence). The length of the CDR3 is 16 residues. CDR3 amino acids: CASSLELAGLQETQYF. DNA for the CDR3: TGTGCTAGCAGCTTAGAACTAGCGGGATTACAAGAGACCCAGTACTTC.

This clone was seen only once. This sequence joins TRBV11-2 and TRBJ1-2; a weak D match, TRBD1 (6 bases). There are 16 residues in the CDR3. Trimming left V 5 bases short and J 5 bases short, with 21 bases between. The germline gives CDR1 SGHAT, CDR2 FQNNGV. The CDR3 DNA reads TGTGCCAGCAGCCCCTTGCGGAGGGGGGGATTTTATGGCTACACCTTC. Translating gives CASSPLRRGGFYGYTF.

This clone was observed once. The chain employs TRBV27 and TRBJ2-7, with D possibly matching TRBD1 (5 bases). The V end was cut by 2 bases, the J end by 4 bases, with 9 bases between. The germline V gene has CDR1 MNHEY and CDR2 SMNVEV (reference sequence). CDR3 length equals 13 residues. CDR3 coding DNA: TGTGCCAGCAGTTTAGGCAGGGAATACGAGCAGTACTTC. This codes for CASSLGREYEQYF.

This chain connects TRBV25-1 to TRBJ2-5; D not certain. Trimming left V 5 bases short and J 1 base short, with 11 bases between. Germline CDR1 and CDR2: MGHDK and SYGVNS. The CDR3 has 14 amino acids. The CDR3 sequence is CASSFGPFQETQYF. CDR3 nucleotides: TGTGCCAGCAGTTTCGGACCGTTCCAAGAGACCCAGTACTTC.

The chain carries TRBV5-4 and TRBJ2-5; D unresolved. The germline V and J ends were trimmed by 4 bases and 5 bases, with 6 bases remaining between them. From germline, CDR1 is SGHNT and CDR2 YYREEE (reference sequence). The CDR3 runs to 11 residues. The CDR3 region is CASSGAETQYF. The CDR3 DNA sequence: TGTGCCAGCAGCGGTGCTGAGACCCAGTACTTC. Complete variable domain (other parts from reference TRBV5-4 and TRBJ2-5): ETGVTQSPTHLIKTRGQQVTLRCSSQSGHNTVSWYQQALGQGPQFIFQYYREEENGRGNFPPRFSGLQFPNYSSELNVNALELDDSALYLCASSGAETQYFGPGTRLLVL.

The rearrangement uses TRBV6-5 and TRBJ1-2; no firm D call. Germline CDR1 and CDR2: MNHEY and SVGAGI. The CDR3 extends over 14 amino acids. V lost 2 bases to trimming and J lost 2 bases, with 9 bases between them. The chain's CDR3 is CASSYVAGNYGYTF. The CDR3 nucleotides read TGTGCCAGCAGTTACGTCGCAGGAAACTATGGCTACACCTTC.

The gene calls are TRBV7-8 and TRBJ2-1; D not certain. The CDR3 sequence is 15 residues long. Germline assignment: CDR1 SGHVS and CDR2 FQNEAQ. V was shortened by 5 bases and J by 0 bases, with 11 bases between the two germline ends. The CDR3 region is CASSPPAGSYNEQFF. The CDR3 DNA follows: TGTGCCAGCAGCCCCCCGGCAGGCTCCTACAATGAGCAGTTCTTC.

The chain couples TRBV25-1 to TRBJ2-5, with D possibly being TRBD1 (6 bases). Per the germline V gene, CDR1 is MGHDK and CDR2 is SYGVNS. This CDR3 has 17 residues. V gave up 2 bases and J gave up 0 bases, with 16 bases separating them. The CDR3 DNA reads as TGTGCCAGCAGTGAACCTCCGGACAGAGCGAACCAAGAGACCCAGTACTTC. This sequence encodes CASSEPPDRANQETQYF.

The J gene is TRBJ2-5, the V gene TRBV6-6, with TRBD2 matching 7 bases. V dropped 0 bases and J dropped 7; count of bases not matched to a gene: 8. Germline CDR1 and CDR2: MNHNY and SVGAGI (reference sequence). The CDR3 sequence is 15 residues long. CDR3 sequence (DNA): TGTGCCAGCAGTTACTCGGCGGGAGCGGTAGGGACCCAGTACTTC. This translates into CASSYSAGAVGTQYF.

This clone was detected only once. This chain links TRBV7-3 with TRBJ2-1; D call uncertain. The CDR3 is 13 amino acids. CDR1 is SGHTA, CDR2 FQGTGA, per germline. Trimming pared 2 bases from V and 4 bases from J, leaving 6 bases between. For the CDR3, the DNA is TGTGCCAGCAGCTTAGGACGTTACAATGAGCAGTTCTTC. Translating gives CASSLGRYNEQFF.

This chain links TRBV5-4 with TRBJ1-2; 7 bases align to TRBD1. Germline V lookup: CDR1 SGHNT, CDR2 YYREEE (reference sequence). Trimming removed 2 bases from V and 6 bases from J; junction bases left unmatched: 4. CDR3 length: 13 amino acids. For the CDR3, the DNA is TGTGCCAGCAGCTTCGACAGGGCGGATGGCTACACCTTC. Its protein product is CASSFDRADGYTF.

This chain joins TRBV18 and TRBJ2-2; D possibly corresponds to TRBD2 (6 bases). The CDR3 runs to 16 residues. Looked up from germline, CDR1 is KGHSH and CDR2 is LQKENI. Between the trimmed V and J ends, which lost 3 bases and 7 bases, there was a span of 18 bases. The CDR3 nucleotides are TGTGCCAGCTCACCTCCGGGACTCAAGTACATCGGGGAGCTGTTTTTT. Translation: CASSPPGLKYIGELFF. Filled out from reference TRBV18 and TRBJ2-2, the complete variable domain reads NAGVMQNPRHLVRRRGQEARLRCSPMKGHSHVYWYRQLPEEGLKFMVYLQKENIIDESGMPKERFSAEFPKEGPSILRIQQVVRGDSAAYFCASSPPGLKYIGELFFGEGSRLTVL.

The chain is built from TRBV3-1 (or the pseudogene TRBV3-2) and TRBJ2-1; the match to TRBD2 covers 7 bases. V lost 0 bases and J lost 8; bases outside the gene matches: 4. The germline CDR1 and CDR2 sequences are LGHDT and YNNKEL (reference sequence). This CDR3 comprises 14 residues. The DNA of the CDR3 is TGTGCCAGCAGCCAAGAAAGCGGGAACGATGAGCAGTTCTTC. It codes for CASSQESGNDEQFF.